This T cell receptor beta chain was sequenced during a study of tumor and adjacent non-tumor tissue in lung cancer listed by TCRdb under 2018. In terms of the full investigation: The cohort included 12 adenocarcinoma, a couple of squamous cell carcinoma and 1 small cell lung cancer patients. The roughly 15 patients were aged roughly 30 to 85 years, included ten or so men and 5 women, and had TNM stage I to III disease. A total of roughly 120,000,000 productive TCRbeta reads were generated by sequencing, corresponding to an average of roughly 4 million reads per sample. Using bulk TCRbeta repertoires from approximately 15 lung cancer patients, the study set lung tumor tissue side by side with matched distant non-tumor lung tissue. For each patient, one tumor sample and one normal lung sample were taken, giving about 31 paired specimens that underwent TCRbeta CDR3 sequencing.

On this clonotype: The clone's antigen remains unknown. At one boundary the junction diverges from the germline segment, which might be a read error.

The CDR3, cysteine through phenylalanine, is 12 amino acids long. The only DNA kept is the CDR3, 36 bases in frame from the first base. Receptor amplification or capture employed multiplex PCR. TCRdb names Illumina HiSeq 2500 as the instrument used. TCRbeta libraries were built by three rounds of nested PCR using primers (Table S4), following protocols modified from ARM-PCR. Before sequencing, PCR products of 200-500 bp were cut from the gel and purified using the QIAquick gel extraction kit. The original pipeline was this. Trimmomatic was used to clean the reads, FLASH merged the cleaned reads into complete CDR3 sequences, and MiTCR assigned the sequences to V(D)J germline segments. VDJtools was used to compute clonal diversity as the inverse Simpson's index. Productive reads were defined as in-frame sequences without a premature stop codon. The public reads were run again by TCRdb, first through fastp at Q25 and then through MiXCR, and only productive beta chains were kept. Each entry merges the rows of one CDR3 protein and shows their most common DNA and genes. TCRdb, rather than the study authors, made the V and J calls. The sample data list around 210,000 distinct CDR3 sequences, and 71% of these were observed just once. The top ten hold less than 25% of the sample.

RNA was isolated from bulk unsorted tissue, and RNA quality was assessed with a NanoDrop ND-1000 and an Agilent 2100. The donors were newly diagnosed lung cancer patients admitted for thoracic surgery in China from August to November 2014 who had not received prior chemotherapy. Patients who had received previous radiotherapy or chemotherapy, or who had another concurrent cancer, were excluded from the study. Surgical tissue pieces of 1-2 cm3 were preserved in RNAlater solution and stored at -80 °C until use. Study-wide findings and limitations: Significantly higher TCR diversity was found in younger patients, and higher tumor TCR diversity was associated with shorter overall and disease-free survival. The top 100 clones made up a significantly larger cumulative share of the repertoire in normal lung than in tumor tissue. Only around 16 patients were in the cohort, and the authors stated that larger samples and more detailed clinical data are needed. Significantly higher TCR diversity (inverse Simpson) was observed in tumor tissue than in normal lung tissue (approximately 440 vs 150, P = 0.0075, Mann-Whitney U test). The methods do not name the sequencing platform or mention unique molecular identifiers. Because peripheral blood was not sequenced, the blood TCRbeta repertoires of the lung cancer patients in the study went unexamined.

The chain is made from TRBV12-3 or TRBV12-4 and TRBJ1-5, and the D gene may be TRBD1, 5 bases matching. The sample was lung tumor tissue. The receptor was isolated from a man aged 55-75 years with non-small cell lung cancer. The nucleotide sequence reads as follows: TGTGCTAGCAATTTGTTGGGGGAGCCCCAGCATTTT. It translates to CASNLLGEPQHF.